A selection of T cell receptor beta chains follows, all from one sample in a study of HIV-infected patients and healthy controls. In TCRdb, the 5' RACE reads were re-called with MiXCR into one record per CDR3 protein. The sample consists of about 10,000 distinct CDR3 sequences, roughly 8% of them appearing once. The sample comprised blood. The receptors originated from an adult in good health. CDR3s include the opening cysteine and the closing phenylalanine or tryptophan. The D gene is left open where the match is weak. A clone size is listed for some rows: how often the clone was seen (once, few, many), or a class if it is expanded.

v_call	j_call	clone_size	d_call	cdr3_aa	cdr3_nt
TRBV2	TRBJ2-3	NA	NA	CASSELGRDWGTDTQYF	TGTGCCAGCAGTGAATTAGGAAGGGACTGGGGGACCGATACGCAGTATTTT
TRBV20-1	TRBJ1-2	medium-sized	TRBD1	CSARGGQGRNYGYTF	TGCAGTGCTAGAGGCGGACAGGGAAGAAACTATGGCTACACCTTC
TRBV6-5	TRBJ2-5	NA	TRBD1	CASSPGTVNQETQYF	TGTGCCAGCAGCCCCGGGACAGTGAACCAAGAGACCCAGTACTTC
TRBV27	TRBJ2-1	many	NA	CASSSRLVSYNEQFF	TGTGCCAGCAGTTCCCGACTCGTCTCCTACAATGAGCAGTTCTTC
TRBV10-1	TRBJ1-3	medium-sized	NA	CASSDRDPGNTIYF	TGCGCCAGCAGTGACAGGGATCCTGGAAACACCATATATTTT
TRBV12-3/TRBV12-4	TRBJ2-3	few	TRBD2	CASSLRAGGPTDTQYF	TGTGCCAGCAGTTTACGTGCGGGGGGGCCCACAGATACGCAGTATTTT
TRBV6-5	TRBJ2-1	many	TRBD2	CASSLSGVSYNEQFF	TGTGCCAGCAGCCTTAGCGGGGTATCCTACAATGAGCAGTTCTTC
TRBV5-6	TRBJ1-1	medium-sized	NA	CASSSMNTEAFF	TGTGCCAGCAGCTCCATGAACACTGAAGCTTTCTTT
TRBV5-1	TRBJ1-5	many	NA	CASSKDGGLGNQPQHF	TGCGCCAGCAGCAAGGACGGGGGATTGGGAAATCAGCCCCAGCATTTT
TRBV6-2/TRBV6-3	TRBJ1-5	medium-sized	TRBD1	CASSRPQGVTDQPQHF	TGTGCCAGCAGCCGCCCCCAGGGGGTAACGGATCAGCCCCAGCATTTT
TRBV4-1	TRBJ2-7	NA	TRBD2	CASSQVLAGGAYEQYF	TGCGCCAGCAGCCAAGTTCTTGCGGGGGGTGCCTACGAGCAGTACTTC
TRBV9	TRBJ2-1	medium-sized	TRBD2	CASSVDRRGGFNEQFF	TGTGCCAGCAGCGTAGATCGGCGGGGGGGCTTCAATGAGCAGTTCTTC
TRBV29-1	TRBJ2-5	many	NA	CSARAIKRPSNQETQYF	TGCAGCGCCCGGGCAATCAAGAGACCCAGCAATCAAGAGACCCAGTACTTC
TRBV2	TRBJ1-1	medium-sized	TRBD1	CASRGQVMNTEAFF	TGTGCCAGCAGAGGACAGGTCATGAACACTGAAGCTTTCTTT
TRBV27	TRBJ1-1	few	NA	CASSKWDGSNTEAFF	TGTGCCAGCAGTAAGTGGGACGGATCGAACACTGAAGCTTTCTTT
TRBV13	TRBJ2-3	few	NA	CASSWSEHTQYF	TGTGCCAGCAGCTGGTCCGAACATACGCAGTATTTT
TRBV7-9	TRBJ2-1	medium-sized	TRBD1	CASSIAGTGNNEQFF	TGTGCCAGCAGCATTGCCGGGACAGGGAACAATGAGCAGTTCTTC
TRBV10-1	TRBJ1-1	many	TRBD1	CASNPGQGNTEAFF	TGCGCCAGCAATCCGGGACAGGGGAACACTGAAGCTTTCTTT
TRBV6-5	TRBJ2-3	medium-sized	NA	CASSYSGTGHTDTQYF	TGTGCCAGCAGTTACTCCGGGACTGGACACACAGATACGCAGTATTTT
TRBV13	TRBJ2-6	medium-sized	TRBD1	CASNFNRGRSGANVLTF	TGTGCCAGCAACTTTAACAGGGGTCGCTCTGGGGCCAACGTCCTGACTTTC
TRBV2	TRBJ1-2	medium-sized	TRBD1	CASSELRDRGYGYTF	TGTGCCAGCAGTGAGCTGAGGGACAGGGGCTATGGCTACACCTTC
TRBV20-1	TRBJ2-2	few	TRBD2	CSATLAGVGELFF	TGCAGTGCCACCCTAGCGGGGGTCGGGGAGCTGTTTTTT
TRBV4-1	TRBJ1-1	medium-sized	NA	CASSQENGQTTEAFF	TGCGCCAGCAGCCAAGAGAACGGACAGACCACTGAAGCTTTCTTT
TRBV30	TRBJ1-2	few	NA	CALEQTVNYGYTF	TGTGCCCTAGAACAGACAGTTAACTATGGCTACACCTTC
TRBV7-8	TRBJ2-1	NA	NA	CASSLDRRASASLTSYNEQFF	TGTGCCAGCAGCTTAGATCGCCGGGCTAGCGCCTCCCTAACCTCCTACAATGAGCAGTTCTTC
TRBV27	TRBJ1-5	many	NA	CASSLWGPAGSQPQHF	TGTGCCAGCAGTTTATGGGGGCCGGCAGGGAGTCAGCCCCAGCATTTT
TRBV6-2/TRBV6-3	TRBJ1-2	medium-sized	TRBD1	CASSYPSWTGGGSTYGYTF	TGTGCCAGCAGTTACCCCTCTTGGACAGGGGGCGGCTCTACCTATGGCTACACCTTC
TRBV14	TRBJ1-6	medium-sized	NA	CASSQDRRNNSPLHF	TGTGCCAGCAGCCAAGATCGCAGAAATAATTCACCCCTCCACTTT
TRBV5-1	TRBJ2-3	many	TRBD1	CASSLGIFGTGKDTQYF	TGCGCCAGCAGCTTGGGTATTTTCGGGACAGGGAAAGATACGCAGTATTTT
TRBV9	TRBJ1-2	medium-sized	NA	CASSQAKGVLGNYGYTF	TGTGCCAGCAGCCAAGCAAAGGGAGTTCTTGGGAACTATGGCTACACCTTC
TRBV28	TRBJ2-5	medium-sized	NA	CASSLGFAGFQETQYF	TGTGCCAGCAGCCTAGGGTTTGCGGGGTTCCAAGAGACCCAGTACTTC
TRBV11-2	TRBJ1-1	many	NA	CASSLTLGRTEAFF	TGTGCCAGCAGCTTAACTCTGGGTAGGACTGAAGCTTTCTTT
TRBV27	TRBJ2-3	medium-sized	NA	CASSFTFPDTQYF	TGTGCCAGCAGTTTTACCTTTCCAGATACGCAGTATTTT
TRBV19	TRBJ1-1	medium-sized	NA	CASSPQTGQNTEAFF	TGTGCCAGTAGCCCCCAAACAGGGCAGAACACTGAAGCTTTCTTT
TRBV4-1	TRBJ1-1	medium-sized	NA	CASSQGARLNTEAFF	TGCGCCAGCAGCCAAGGGGCCCGGCTGAACACTGAAGCTTTCTTT
TRBV5-6	TRBJ1-5	NA	NA	CASSRQLSNQPQHF	TGTGCCAGCAGCCGACAGCTTAGCAATCAGCCCCAGCATTTT
TRBV7-2	TRBJ2-5	many	TRBD2	CASSLVSGGQETQYF	TGTGCCAGCAGCTTAGTATCGGGGGGCCAAGAGACCCAGTACTTC
TRBV30	TRBJ2-7	NA	TRBD1	CAWSLGQGSNEQYF	TGTGCCTGGAGCTTAGGACAGGGTAGTAACGAGCAGTACTTC
TRBV6-5	TRBJ1-1	medium-sized	NA	CASNPNGPNTEAFF	TGTGCCAGCAATCCGAACGGACCGAACACTGAAGCTTTCTTT
TRBV6-1	TRBJ1-5	few	NA	CASSGAGSFNQPQHF	TGTGCCAGCAGTGGAGCAGGCTCCTTCAATCAGCCCCAGCATTTT
TRBV20-1	TRBJ1-1	many	TRBD1	CSASAGQVDTEAFF	TGCAGTGCTAGCGCGGGACAGGTTGACACTGAAGCTTTCTTT
TRBV29-1	TRBJ2-3	few	TRBD1	CSGSDRTHSTDTQYF	TGCAGCGGATCGGACAGGACCCATAGCACAGATACGCAGTATTTT
TRBV20-1	TRBJ2-3	medium-sized	TRBD2	CSARTPGGGATDTQYF	TGCAGTGCTAGGACCCCCGGCGGGGGGGCCACAGATACGCAGTATTTT
TRBV4-1	TRBJ1-1	medium-sized	TRBD1	CASSQGDRDNTEAFF	TGCGCCAGCAGCCAAGGGGACAGGGACAACACTGAAGCTTTCTTT
TRBV12-3/TRBV12-4	TRBJ1-1	few	TRBD1	CASSRTGGSRAEAFF	TGTGCCAGCAGTCGGACAGGGGGCTCAAGAGCTGAAGCTTTCTTT
TRBV20-1	TRBJ2-5	medium-sized	TRBD2	CSAGLVPETQYF	TGCAGTGCAGGACTAGTCCCAGAGACCCAGTACTTC
TRBV25-1	TRBJ1-1	many	NA	CASSETQGRTEAFF	TGTGCCAGCAGTGAGACACAGGGACGGACTGAAGCTTTCTTT
TRBV4-1	TRBJ2-5	medium-sized	NA	CASSQEAGEETQYF	TGCGCCAGCAGCCAAGAAGCCGGGGAAGAGACCCAGTACTTC
TRBV5-1	TRBJ1-1	NA	TRBD1	CASSASGQGNTEAFF	TGCGCCAGCAGCGCCTCGGGACAGGGGAACACTGAAGCTTTCTTT
TRBV12-3/TRBV12-4	TRBJ1-1	medium-sized	NA	CASSLSGATEAFF	TGTGCCAGCAGTTTATCCGGGGCGACTGAAGCTTTCTTT